Each of the 27 T cell receptor beta chains below was sequenced from the same sample in a study of OX40 agonist ivuxolimab in advanced cancers. Library preparation employed the immunoSEQ multiplex PCR assay. This immuneACCESS table, as held by TCRdb, lists in-frame sequences with V and J called but not all clones. Of the missing ones, under half trace to an unresolved V gene in checked studies; the others have no known cause. The sample table shows 65,000 to 95,000 clones, and about 91% are seen once. Approximately 2.5% of the sample goes to the ten largest clones. Source: CD4+ or CD8+ T cells sorted from blood, taken in a trial of the OX40 agonist ivuxolimab. The receptors were gathered from an adult with an advanced solid tumor such as melanoma, head and neck, liver or kidney cancer.

CDR3 region: CASSSGLAGVHEQYF. The CDR3 region has the DNA TGTGCCAGCAGTTCGGGACTAGCGGGAGTCCACGAGCAGTACTTC. The V and J genes are TRBV28 and TRBJ2-7, with 14 bases that match TRBD2. Germline assignment: CDR1 MDHEN and CDR2 SYDVKM. This CDR3 is 15 amino acids long. With 4 bases clipped from V and 5 bases from J, the junction kept 4 bases outside the gene matches.

The chain uses TRBV7-6 and TRBJ2-5, with 7 bases identical to TRBD2. Losses at the gene ends were 0 bases for V and 5 bases for J; bases not matched to a gene: 9. Germline values: CDR1 SGHVS, CDR2 FNYEAQ. The CDR3 totals 16 residues. CDR3 bases: TGTGCCAGCAGCTTAGCGGAAGGGAGGGGAGCGGAGACCCAGTACTTC. It codes for CASSLAEGRGAETQYF.

This sequence joins TRBV7-2 and TRBJ1-4; perhaps TRBD1 as D (5 bases). From germline, CDR1 is SGHTA and CDR2 FQGNSA. The CDR3 length is 14 residues. The V and J ends lost 4 bases and 7 bases respectively, with 13 bases between them. The CDR3 nucleotides read TGTGCCAGCAGCTCACCCGGAGGGGTTGAAAAACTGTTTTTT. Translation: CASSSPGGVEKLFF. Complete variable domain (other parts from reference TRBV7-2 and TRBJ1-4): GAGVSQSPSNKVTEKGKDVELRCDPISGHTALYWYRQSLGQGLEFLIYFQGNSAPDKSGLPSDRFSAERTGGSVSTLTIQRTQQEDSAVYLCASSSPGGVEKLFFGSGTQLSVL.

This rearrangement joins TRBV11-2 to TRBJ2-7; 10 bases are shared with TRBD2. The germline V gene has CDR1 SGHAT and CDR2 FQNNGV. J was trimmed by 4 bases and V by 5 bases; bases with no gene match: 11. CDR3 size: 16 residues. This CDR3 reads CASSRFPSGRKYEQYF. The CDR3 DNA is TGTGCCAGCAGCCGATTCCCTAGCGGGAGAAAATACGAGCAGTACTTC.

The genes are TRBV18 and TRBJ1-1; no firm D call. V lost 1 base and J lost 1, with 7 bases in between. Germline V gene lookup returns CDR1 KGHSH and CDR2 LQKENI. The CDR3 sequence is 14 residues long. The CDR3 loop reads CASSPQGKNTEAFF. The CDR3 DNA reads TGTGCCAGCTCACCACAGGGAAAGAACACTGAAGCTTTCTTT.

The V call is TRBV28, the J call TRBJ1-1; no definite D call. V was shortened by 2 bases and J by 7 bases, with 11 bases between the two germline ends. The CDR3 is made up of 13 amino acids. Germline values: CDR1 MDHEN, CDR2 SYDVKM. CDR3 region: CASSLGGVFEAFF. CDR3 coding DNA: TGTGCCAGCAGTTTAGGCGGGGTGTTTGAAGCTTTCTTT.

V is TRBV7-3 and J is TRBJ2-2, with D tentatively TRBD2 (5 bases). The CDR3 is 14 amino acids. The V end lost 5 bases, the J end lost 0 bases, and 7 bases lay between the germline ends. Germline V gene data show CDR1 as SGHTA and CDR2 as FQGTGA. In nucleotides, the CDR3 is TGTGCCAGCAGCCCACTAGCGAACACCGGGGAGCTGTTTTTT. Its translation is CASSPLANTGELFF.

The chain uses TRBV7-6 and TRBJ1-1; possibly TRBD1 for D (5 bases). Trimming stripped 5 bases from V and 1 base from J, with 23 bases between. Germline CDR1 reads SGHVS; CDR2 reads FNYEAQ. The CDR3 extends over 18 amino acids. In DNA, the CDR3 is TGTGCCAGCAGCCGACCCGATTTCAGGGTGGATCGGAACACTGAAGCTTTCTTT. Residues: CASSRPDFRVDRNTEAFF.

In this sample, this clone turned up once. V gene TRBV5-4 combines with J gene TRBJ1-1; the D is unclear. Germline V gene lookup returns CDR1 SGHNT and CDR2 YYREEE (reference sequence). V lost 0 bases, J lost 11 bases, and 11 bases lay in between. The CDR3 runs 12 residues. The CDR3 nucleotides read TGTGCCAGCAGCTTGGAGAAGGGTGGGGCTTTCTTT. Translated: CASSLEKGGAFF.

This rearrangement joins TRBV6-6 to TRBJ2-7, with a tentative D call TRBD2 (5 bases). This CDR3 spans 11 amino acids. Germline CDR1 and CDR2: MNHNY and SVGAGI (reference sequence). The germline V and J ends were trimmed by 2 bases and 9 bases, with 8 bases remaining between them. The CDR3 protein is CASSYAGGQYF. The DNA for the CDR3 is TGTGCCAGCAGTTACGCGGGCGGGCAGTACTTC.

The chain recombines TRBV21-1 with TRBJ2-2; TRBD2 is taken as the D call from the table, unchecked against the DNA. TRBV21-1 is recorded as a pseudogene. The CDR3 is 15 amino acids. The CDR3 DNA reads TGTGCCAGCAGCCCCACACGGAGGGTCACCGGGGAGCTGTTTTTT. Translation: CASSPTRRVTGELFF.

The rearrangement joins TRBV6-1 to TRBJ2-5; 7 bases align to TRBD1. The V segment lost 8 bases and the J segment 5 bases; nucleotides outside the gene matches: 8. There are 13 residues in the CDR3. Germline V gene lookup returns CDR1 MNHNS and CDR2 SASEGT. For the CDR3, the DNA is TGTGCCAGCGAGGGACAGTTCCGGGAGACCCAGTACTTC. This gives the protein CASEGQFRETQYF.

The J gene is TRBJ1-1, the V gene TRBV6-4; TRBD1 is a possible D gene (5 bases). V was shortened by 7 bases and J by 3 bases, with 12 bases between the two germline ends. The germline V gene encodes CDR1 MRHNA and CDR2 SNTAGT. The CDR3 has 13 amino acids. CDR3 nucleotides: TGTGCCAGCACCAGGGTTTGGGACACTGAAGCTTTCTTT. Amino acids: CASTRVWDTEAFF.

This clone was observed once. V usage is TRBV6-1 and J usage is TRBJ2-7; the match to TRBD2 covers 8 bases. The CDR3 is 15 residues long. J gave up 5 bases and V 6 bases, and 12 bases lay outside the gene matches. Per germline, CDR1 MNHNS and CDR2 SASEGT. This CDR3 is CASSSGGATTNEQYF. CDR3 sequence (DNA): TGTGCCAGCAGCTCGGGAGGGGCTACCACGAACGAGCAGTACTTC.

Remarks on this clone: Other nucleotide sequences in the sample specify the same CDR3. The J gene is TRBJ2-1, the V gene TRBV6-5; D may be TRBD1 (6 bases). CDR1 and CDR2 from the germline V gene are MNHEY and SVGAGI. This CDR3 spans 14 amino acids. The germline V and J ends were trimmed by 6 bases and 1 base, with 10 bases remaining between them. Here the CDR3 reads CASRRTVSYNEQFF. The CDR3 DNA reads TGTGCCAGCAGAAGGACAGTTTCCTACAATGAGCAGTTCTTC.

The V and J genes are TRBV5-3 and TRBJ2-7; tentatively, D is TRBD1 (6 bases). TRBV5-3 is assigned to the ORF class and has an uncertain function. Trimming cost V 4 bases and J 3 bases, with 17 bases left between them. The CDR3 sequence is 15 residues long. In nucleotides, the CDR3 is TGTGCCAGAAGCGGAATTTCGACAGGTGACTACGAGCAGTACTTC. Its protein product is CARSGISTGDYEQYF.

In this sample, this clone turned up many times. This chain joins TRBV6-6 and TRBJ2-2; 9 positions agree with TRBD2. Trimming cost V 5 bases and J 5 bases; bases outside gene matches: 9. Germline CDR1 is MNHNY and CDR2 is SVGAGI (reference sequence). The CDR3 sequence is 16 residues long. CDR3 region: CASSRDRSGRTGELFF. The DNA of the CDR3 is TGTGCCAGCAGTAGGGACCGGAGCGGGAGGACCGGGGAGCTGTTTTTT.

The rearrangement uses TRBV30 and TRBJ2-6; D gene uncertain. The CDR3 totals 14 residues. CDR1 GTSNPN and CDR2 SVGIG come from the germline V gene (reference sequence). The V end lost 2 bases, the J end lost 2 bases, and 7 bases lay between the germline ends. The CDR3 DNA reads as TGTGCCTGGAGTACTGGAGCTGGGGCCAACGTCCTGACTTTC. It encodes CAWSTGAGANVLTF.

The chain combines TRBV7-4 with TRBJ2-3; possible D gene TRBD2, 7 bases. Germline V CDR1 and CDR2: SGHVT, SQSDAQ. Trimming left V 4 bases short and J 0 bases short, with 20 bases between. The CDR3 loop spans 18 amino acids. The CDR3 loop is CASSSRELRTGSTDTQYF. In DNA form, the CDR3 reads TGTGCCAGCAGCTCGCGGGAGCTAAGAACAGGGAGCACAGATACGCAGTATTTT.

This clone occurred once. V and J are TRBV28 and TRBJ2-7, with a weak D call TRBD2 (6 bases). The CDR3 has 16 residues. V lost 5 bases to trimming and J lost 7 bases, with 24 bases between them. Germline CDR1 reads MDHEN; CDR2 reads SYDVKM. CDR3 protein: CASSPSTFRRASEQYF. CDR3 DNA: TGTGCCAGCAGTCCCTCCACATTTAGGAGGGCGAGTGAGCAGTACTTC.

This chain connects TRBV10-2 to TRBJ2-5; weak D call: TRBD1 (6 bases). V lost 4 bases, J lost 1 base, and 13 bases lay in between. The V gene's germline CDR1 is WSHSY and CDR2 SAAADI. There are 15 residues in the CDR3. Here the CDR3 DNA reads TGCGCCAGCAGTGCACAGGGCGTCCCCCAAGAGACCCAGTACTTC. Translating gives CASSAQGVPQETQYF.

The V gene is TRBV30, the J gene TRBJ2-3; TRBD2 is a possible D gene (5 bases). This CDR3 contains 14 residues. The V gene lost 1 base and the J gene lost 1 base, with 9 bases spanning the gap. Germline CDR1 GTSNPN, CDR2 SVGIG (reference sequence). CDR3 nucleotide sequence: TGTGCCTGGAGTGCAAGAGCGGGCACAGATACGCAGTATTTT. This codes for CAWSARAGTDTQYF.

The rearrangement uses TRBV28 and TRBJ2-2; D not resolved. The CDR3 sequence is 13 residues long. Germline CDR1 reads MDHEN; CDR2 reads SYDVKM. V lost 2 bases to trimming and J lost 2 bases, with 3 bases between them. CDR3 in amino acids: CASSLRNTGELFF. The CDR3 DNA reads TGTGCCAGCAGTTTACGTAACACCGGGGAGCTGTTTTTT.

The V call is TRBV5-6, the J call TRBJ1-6; 8 bases fit TRBD1. J lost 10 bases, V lost 6 bases, and 9 bases had no gene match. Germline V gene data show CDR1 as SGHDT and CDR2 as YYEEEE. The CDR3 length is 14 residues. The CDR3 sequence is CASTVGQGGSPLHF. CDR3 in DNA: TGTGCCAGCACCGTAGGACAGGGCGGCTCACCCCTCCACTTT.

The rearrangement uses TRBV5-1 and TRBJ2-7, with 7 bases that match TRBD1. Germline V gives CDR1 SGHRS, CDR2 YFSETQ. Losses at the gene ends were 4 bases for V and 4 bases for J; bases not matched to a gene: 11. The CDR3 has 15 amino acids. This chain's CDR3 is CASSTTDRDGYEQYF. CDR3 in DNA: TGCGCCAGCAGCACTACCGACAGGGATGGGTACGAGCAGTACTTC.

This clone appeared once. V and J are TRBV30 and TRBJ1-3, with D uncertain. Trimming took off 4 bases at V and 4 bases at J, with 8 bases between the two ends. CDR3 size: 12 residues. Germline V gives CDR1 GTSNPN, CDR2 SVGIG (reference sequence). This CDR3 is CAWNLGGNTIYF. The CDR3 DNA reads as TGTGCCTGGAATTTGGGGGGAAACACCATATATTTT.

The rearrangement links TRBV11-3 to TRBJ1-4; tentatively, D is TRBD1 (6 bases). The CDR3 runs 15 residues. V was cut by 4 bases and J by 0 bases, with 9 bases left in between. Germline-derived CDR1 and CDR2 are SGHNT and YENEEA. The CDR3 spells CASSSRTATNEKLFF. The CDR3 nucleotides are TGTGCCAGCAGCTCCCGGACAGCAACTAATGAAAAACTGTTTTTT.